The clone carrying this T cell receptor beta chain was detected only a few times. Its antigen is currently unknown. V shed 5 bases and J 6 bases; nucleotides not matched to a gene: 7. The germline V gene has CDR1 SGHTA and CDR2 FQGNSA. This CDR3 is built from 14 residues. The repertoire was sequenced with immunoSEQ multiplex PCR; TCRdb's copy has only in-frame clones and lacks some. The table has about 27,000 clones, around 76% seen once; the top ten hold 0.65% to 0.75%. The data originate from a study of graft-versus-host responses after intestinal transplantation. Overall study context: Recipients had transplants, and these were multivisceral, liver-intestinal, or isolated intestinal. Every transplant recipient was induced with anti-thymocyte globulin, then maintained on tacrolimus and steroids for around 3 years. Study findings and constraints: Recipient marrow harbored GvH clones, some of which surfaced first in ileum or blood. Allografts from individuals with graft-donor T cell macrochimerism displayed high graft-versus-host to host-versus-graft clonal ratios.

The chain links TRBV7-2 to TRBJ2-7; TRBD2 matches at 10 bases. This receptor was obtained from a human donor who received an intestinal transplant. Sample: unstimulated CD4+ T cells sorted from spleen or lymph node cells, taken before intestinal transplant. CDR3 DNA sequence: TGTGCCAGCAGCCCTCTAGCGGGAGTAGGCGAGCAGTACTTC. The encoded protein is CASSPLAGVGEQYF.